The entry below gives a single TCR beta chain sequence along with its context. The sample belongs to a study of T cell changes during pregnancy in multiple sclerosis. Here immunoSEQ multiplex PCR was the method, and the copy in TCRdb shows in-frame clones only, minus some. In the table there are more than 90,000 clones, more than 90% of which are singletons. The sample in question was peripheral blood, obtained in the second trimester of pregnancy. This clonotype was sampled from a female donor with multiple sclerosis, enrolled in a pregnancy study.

The CDR3, as DNA: TGTGCCAGCAGTATAAGACTGAAAGACTACGAGCAGTACTTC. It yields the protein CASSIRLKDYEQYF. This rearrangement joins TRBV28 to TRBJ2-7; D is ambiguous. This CDR3 spans 14 amino acids. Trimming pared 5 bases from V and 3 bases from J, leaving 14 bases between. Germline V CDR1 and CDR2: MDHEN, SYDVKM.